These T cell receptor beta chains were read from a single sample in a study of blood T cells in healthy people across ages. A single record per CDR3 protein comes from TCRdb applying MiXCR to the 5' RACE reads. This repertoire shows 650,000 to 1,000,000 distinct CDR3 sequences, about 42% found once; its top ten account for 18%. The sample taken for sequencing was blood. The receptors derive from a man older than 75 in good health. CDR3s include the opening cysteine and the closing phenylalanine or tryptophan. The D gene is left open where the match is weak. Some rows have no size entry. The others give once, few or many, or a class for an expanded clone.

d_gene	v_gene	j_gene	abundance	CDR3nt	CDR3aa
TRBD2	TRBV5-1	TRBJ2-7	-	TGCGCCAGCAGCTTGGCGGCTAGCGGGGGCCTCGAGCAGTACTTC	CASSLAASGGLEQYF
-	TRBV4-2	TRBJ1-4	-	TGTGCCAGCAGCCAAGCTGCCGGACAGAGTAATGAAAAACTGTTTTTT	CASSQAAGQSNEKLFF
-	TRBV20-1	TRBJ2-7	-	TGCAGTGCTACGAATCTACCGTTCGACGAGCAGTACTTC	CSATNLPFDEQYF
-	TRBV28	TRBJ2-1	-	TGTGCCAGCAGTTTAGGCGGCACCTACAGTGAGCAGTTCTTC	CASSLGGTYSEQFF
-	TRBV2	TRBJ2-1	once	TGTGCCAGCACCTTCGGGGCACCACAGGAGACCCAGTTCTTC	CASTFGAPQETQFF
TRBD2	TRBV7-2	TRBJ2-7	-	TGTGCCAGCAGCTTAGCCGCTAGCGGGTCCTACGAGCAGTACTTC	CASSLAASGSYEQYF
-	TRBV11-3	TRBJ2-1	-	TGTGCCAGCACCTTCCGAAGTAGCTCCTACAATGAGCAGTTCTTC	CASTFRSSSYNEQFF
-	TRBV29-1	TRBJ1-1	-	TGCGGGGGTAGGAGGGCTAACACTGAAGCTTTCTTT	CGGRRANTEAFF
TRBD1	TRBV20-1	TRBJ2-3	-	TGCAGTGCCCGGGACAGCTACACAGATACGCAGTATTTT	CSARDSYTDTQYF
-	TRBV3-1	TRBJ1-4	few	TGTGCCAGCAGCACAAATGCAACTAATGAAAAACTGTTTTTT	CASSTNATNEKLFF
-	TRBV6-1	TRBJ2-2	few	TGTGCCAGCAGCCCAATGTCGGGGGCCGGGACCGGGGAGCTGTTTTTT	CASSPMSGAGTGELFF
-	TRBV25-1	TRBJ1-1	-	TGTGCCAGCAGTGTACTACAGGGCGGTGAGGCTTTCTTT	CASSVLQGGEAFF
-	TRBV2	TRBJ2-7	-	TGTGCCAGCAGTGAAGAACTTTACGAGCAGTACTTC	CASSEELYEQYF
-	TRBV9	TRBJ2-5	-	TGTGCCAGCAGCGTACCGAGGAAAGAGACCCAGTACTTC	CASSVPRKETQYF
-	TRBV4-1	TRBJ1-4	-	TGCGCCAGCAGCCAAGCTGGATCTGGTAATGAAAAACTGTTTTTT	CASSQAGSGNEKLFF
-	TRBV20-1	TRBJ2-3	-	TGCAGTGTTAGGGCTTCGGCGACAGATACGCAGTATTTT	CSVRASATDTQYF
-	TRBV20-1	TRBJ2-5	-	TGCAGTGCTAGAGATCCCCTCTACACACAAGAGACCCAGTACTTC	CSARDPLYTQETQYF
TRBD2	TRBV29-1	TRBJ2-3	-	TGCAGACTTGAGGCGGGAGGAAGGACAGATACGCAGTATTTT	CRLEAGGRTDTQYF
TRBD1	TRBV7-2	TRBJ1-6	-	TGTGCCAGCAGCTTTGGGGACAGAATTTCACCCCTCCACTTT	CASSFGDRISPLHF
-	TRBV7-2	TRBJ1-5	-	TGTGCCAGCAGCCCGACCAACGATCAGCCCCAGCATTTT	CASSPTNDQPQHF
TRBD2	TRBV20-1	TRBJ2-7	-	TGCAGTGCGACCGAAGCGGGAGCGTCCTACGAGCAGTACTTC	CSATEAGASYEQYF
-	TRBV11-2	TRBJ2-1	-	TGTGCCAGCAGCCCCGGTGCCTACAATGAGCAGTTCTTC	CASSPGAYNEQFF
TRBD2	TRBV20-1	TRBJ2-3	-	TGCAGTGCTAAGCCTCCCAGTAGCGGGGGCACAGATACGCAGTATTTT	CSAKPPSSGGTDTQYF
TRBD2	TRBV7-2	TRBJ2-1	-	TGTGCCAGCAGCTTAGCTAGCGGGAGGGCCCCGGAGTTCTTC	CASSLASGRAPEFF
-	TRBV9	TRBJ2-1	-	TGTGCCAGCAGCCCCCGCGGGACCCAGAATGAGCAGTTCTTC	CASSPRGTQNEQFF
TRBD2	TRBV5-6	TRBJ2-1	-	TGTGCCAGCAAAGCGGGAGGGGATATGTCCTACAATGAGCAGTTCTTC	CASKAGGDMSYNEQFF
-	TRBV9	TRBJ2-1	-	TGTGCCAGCAGCGTAGGCAAAGATCGTAGTGAGCAGTTCTTC	CASSVGKDRSEQFF
TRBD2	TRBV27	TRBJ2-3	-	TGTGCCAGCAGTTCCCAGCGTCCTAGCGGGATCACAGATACGCAGTATTTT	CASSSQRPSGITDTQYF
-	TRBV2	TRBJ2-1	few	TGTGCCAGCAAAGTTAGCGCAAACAATGAGCAGTTCTTC	CASKVSANNEQFF
-	TRBV28	TRBJ2-3	few	TGTGCCAGCAGTAACCTAGCCGGAGGAGGGTCAGATACGCAGTATTTT	CASSNLAGGGSDTQYF
TRBD1	TRBV6-6	TRBJ1-5	-	TGTGCCAGCAGGGACAGGGTTTTGGGCAATCAGCCCCAGCATTTT	CASRDRVLGNQPQHF
-	TRBV11-2	TRBJ2-1	-	TGTGCCAGCAGCTTAAAGACGGGACGGAACTACAATGAGCAGTTCTTC	CASSLKTGRNYNEQFF
-	TRBV24-1	TRBJ2-5	once	TGTGCCACCAGTGCCCTAGGGGGACGGGGGAGCCAAGAGACCCAGTACTTC	CATSALGGRGSQETQYF
-	TRBV7-2	TRBJ2-1	many	TGTGCCAGCAGCTTGAAGGCTGACTCCTACAATGAGCAGTTCTTC	CASSLKADSYNEQFF
-	TRBV2	TRBJ1-4	-	TGTGCCATGGCCCAGGGAGAAAAACTGTTTTTT	CAMAQGEKLFF
-	TRBV5-1	TRBJ2-1	-	TGCGCCAGCAGCTTGGAGGAGGGGGCCATCTACAATGAGCAGTTCTTC	CASSLEEGAIYNEQFF
TRBD1	TRBV2	TRBJ2-1	few	TGTGCCAGCGCCCTTCAGGGGGCGCTTTACAATGAGCAGTTCTTC	CASALQGALYNEQFF
-	TRBV27	TRBJ1-2	many	TGTGCCAGCAGTCCGCCGGGGGAGGGAAGGCATGGCTACACCTTC	CASSPPGEGRHGYTF
-	TRBV20-1	TRBJ2-3	few	TGCAGTGCTCTCTTATCGCATCTTGCAGATACGCAGTATTTT	CSALLSHLADTQYF
-	TRBV3-1	TRBJ1-5	few	TGTGCCAGCAGCCCGGGACAACTGGTACTCAATCAGCCCCAGCATTTT	CASSPGQLVLNQPQHF